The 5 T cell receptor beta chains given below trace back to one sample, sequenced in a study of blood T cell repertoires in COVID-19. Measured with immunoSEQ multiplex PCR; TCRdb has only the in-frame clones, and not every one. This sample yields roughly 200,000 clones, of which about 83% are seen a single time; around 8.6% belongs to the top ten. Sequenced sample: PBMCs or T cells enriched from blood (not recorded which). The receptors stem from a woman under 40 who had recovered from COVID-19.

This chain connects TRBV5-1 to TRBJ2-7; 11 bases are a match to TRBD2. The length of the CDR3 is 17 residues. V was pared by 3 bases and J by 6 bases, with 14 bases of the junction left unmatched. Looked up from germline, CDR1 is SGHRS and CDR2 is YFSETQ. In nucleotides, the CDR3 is TGCGCCAGCAGCTCCGGGACTAGCGGTTGGCCAGGGACCGAGCAGTACTTC. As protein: CASSSGTSGWPGTEQYF.

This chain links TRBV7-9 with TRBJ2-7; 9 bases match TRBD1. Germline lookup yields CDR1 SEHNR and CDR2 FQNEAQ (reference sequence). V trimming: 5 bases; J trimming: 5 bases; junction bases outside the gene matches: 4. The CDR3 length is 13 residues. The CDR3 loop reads CASSHTGGDEQYF. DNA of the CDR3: TGTGCCAGCAGCCACACAGGGGGCGACGAGCAGTACTTC.

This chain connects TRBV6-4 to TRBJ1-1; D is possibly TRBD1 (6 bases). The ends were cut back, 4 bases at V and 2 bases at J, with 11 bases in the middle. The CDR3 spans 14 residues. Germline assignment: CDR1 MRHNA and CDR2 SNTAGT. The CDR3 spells CASSVTGFNTEAFF. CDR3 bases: TGTGCCAGCAGTGTGACAGGATTTAACACTGAAGCTTTCTTT.

DNA for the CDR3: TGCGCCAGCAGCTTGGAGACAGCTAATGAAAAACTGTTTTTT. This sequence encodes CASSLETANEKLFF. This rearrangement joins TRBV5-1 to TRBJ1-4; a weak D match, TRBD1 (5 bases). Between the trimmed V and J ends, which lost 0 bases and 3 bases, there was a span of 6 bases. Germline CDR1 and CDR2: SGHRS and YFSETQ. CDR3 length equals 14 residues.

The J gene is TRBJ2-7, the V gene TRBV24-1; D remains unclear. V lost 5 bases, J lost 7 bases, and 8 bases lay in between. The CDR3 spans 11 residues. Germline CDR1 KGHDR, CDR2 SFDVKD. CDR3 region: CATSAGTEQYF. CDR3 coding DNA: TGTGCCACCAGTGCGGGTACAGAGCAGTACTTC.